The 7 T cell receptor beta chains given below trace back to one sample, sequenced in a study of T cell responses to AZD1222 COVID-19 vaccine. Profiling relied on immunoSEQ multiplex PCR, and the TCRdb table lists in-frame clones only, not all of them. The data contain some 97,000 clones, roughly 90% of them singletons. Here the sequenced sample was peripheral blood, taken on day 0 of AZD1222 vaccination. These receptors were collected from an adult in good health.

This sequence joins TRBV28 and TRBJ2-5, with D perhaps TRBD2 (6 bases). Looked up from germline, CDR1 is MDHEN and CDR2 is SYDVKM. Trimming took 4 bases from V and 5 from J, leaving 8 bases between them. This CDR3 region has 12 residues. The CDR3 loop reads CASSSAGETQYF. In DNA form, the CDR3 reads TGTGCCAGCAGTTCCGCGGGGGAGACCCAGTACTTC.

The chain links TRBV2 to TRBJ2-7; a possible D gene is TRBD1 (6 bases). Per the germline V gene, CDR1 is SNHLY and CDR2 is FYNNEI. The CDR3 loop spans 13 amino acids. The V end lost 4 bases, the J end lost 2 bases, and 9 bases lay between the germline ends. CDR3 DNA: TGTGCCAGCAGTGTCAACAGGGCCTACGAGCAGTACTTC. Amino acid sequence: CASSVNRAYEQYF.

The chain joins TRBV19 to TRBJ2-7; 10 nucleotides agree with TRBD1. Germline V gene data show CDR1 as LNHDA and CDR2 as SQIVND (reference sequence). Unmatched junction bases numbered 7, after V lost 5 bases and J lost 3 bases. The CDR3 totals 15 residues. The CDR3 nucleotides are TGTGCCAGTAGTTCCCCCGGGACAGGGGACTACGAGCAGTACTTC. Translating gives CASSSPGTGDYEQYF.

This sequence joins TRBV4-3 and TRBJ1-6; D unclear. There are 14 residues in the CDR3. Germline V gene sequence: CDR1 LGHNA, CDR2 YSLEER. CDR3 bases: TGCGGGGTGGATCCCTTAAGAACATATTCACCCCTCCACTTT. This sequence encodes CGVDPLRTYSPLHF.

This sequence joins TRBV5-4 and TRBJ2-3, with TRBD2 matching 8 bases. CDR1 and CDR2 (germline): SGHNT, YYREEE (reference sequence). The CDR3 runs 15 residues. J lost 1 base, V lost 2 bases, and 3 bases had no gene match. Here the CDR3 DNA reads TGTGCCAGCAGCTTCCCGGGACTAGGCACAGATACGCAGTATTTT. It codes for CASSFPGLGTDTQYF.

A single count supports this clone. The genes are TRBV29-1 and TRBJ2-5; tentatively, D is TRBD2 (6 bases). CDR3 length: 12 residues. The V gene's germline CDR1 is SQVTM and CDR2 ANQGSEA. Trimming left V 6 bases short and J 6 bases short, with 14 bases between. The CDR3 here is CSVGGEGKTQYF. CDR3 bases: TGCAGCGTGGGGGGTGAGGGTAAGACCCAGTACTTC.

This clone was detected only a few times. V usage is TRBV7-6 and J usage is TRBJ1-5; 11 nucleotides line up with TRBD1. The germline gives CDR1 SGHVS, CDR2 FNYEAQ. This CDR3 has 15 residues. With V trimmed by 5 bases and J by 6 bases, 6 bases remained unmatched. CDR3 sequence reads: CASSRGQGGSQPQHF. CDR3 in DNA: TGTGCCAGCAGCCGGGGACAGGGGGGAAGTCAGCCCCAGCATTTT.